The clone carrying this TCR beta chain is a singleton in its sample. Antigen specificity is unknown. Primers: 60 Vbeta forward and 13 Jbeta reverse. The data were produced by immunoSEQ multiplex PCR, yet TCRdb's version contains in-frame clones alone and is incomplete. The sample lists 100,000 to 150,000 clones; 81% were seen once. The data are from a study of cytomegalovirus exposure and HLA in healthy donors. Study-wide context: When over 300 donors were genotyped, roughly 82% of them were found to fall in the Caucasian-associated ancestry cluster. Regarding the study as a whole: A missense DCLRE1C variant was associated with V- and J-gene trimming of TCR beta chains in a later analysis, and an independent cohort replicated the association.

The V end lost 3 bases, the J end lost 4 bases, and 13 bases lay between the germline ends. Germline V CDR1 and CDR2: SGHRS, YFSETQ. The CDR3 extends over 15 amino acids. Sample: PBMCs. The origin of this receptor is a man between 18 and 35 years old in good health and CMV-seropositive. The V gene is TRBV5-1, the J gene TRBJ2-2; possible D gene TRBD1, 5 bases. This chain's CDR3 is CASSYPAGSTGELFF. CDR3 coding DNA: TGCGCCAGCAGCTATCCGGCAGGGTCCACCGGGGAGCTGTTTTTT.